The 16 T cell receptor beta chains below all came from one sample that was sequenced in a study of blood T cells in healthy people across ages. The second PCR ran roughly 6 to 11 cycles with a sample-barcoded 5' primer and J-beta primers. TCRdb analysed the 5' RACE reads with MiXCR anew, one entry per CDR3 protein. Among over a million distinct CDR3 sequences listed, approximately 43% were seen once. Sequencing was done on a sample of blood. The receptors were gathered from a woman aged 18-29 years in good health.

For the CDR3, the DNA is TGTGCCAGCAGCTTAAACCCGTATAGCTCCTACAATGAGCAGTTCTTC. Translating it yields CASSLNPYSSYNEQFF. The rearrangement joins TRBV7-3 to TRBJ2-1; D remains unclear. V lost 1 base and J 0 bases, leaving 10 bases between the germline ends. The CDR3 length is 16 residues. Germline V gene lookup returns CDR1 SGHTA and CDR2 FQGTGA.

This chain joins TRBV27 and TRBJ2-7; 12 bases align to TRBD2. The CDR3 sequence is 16 residues long. V trimming: 4 bases; J trimming: 0 bases; junction bases outside the gene matches: 4. Germline V gene sequence: CDR1 MNHEY, CDR2 SMNVEV (reference sequence). CDR3 sequence reads: CASSSTSGGFSYEQYF. The CDR3 nucleotides are TGTGCCAGCAGTTCAACTAGCGGGGGGTTCTCCTACGAGCAGTACTTC.

With respect to this clonotype: A much larger clone is a single base away; this may be a read error. The chain joins TRBV10-3 to TRBJ2-1; the D gene is possibly TRBD1 (6 bases). CDR1 and CDR2 (germline): ENHRY, SYGVKD. The CDR3 consists of 13 residues. Trimming removed 0 bases from V and 10 bases from J, with 10 bases in between. CDR3 protein: CAISESSGDEQFF. Here the CDR3 DNA reads TGTGCCATCAGTGAGTCGTCAGGGGACGAGCAGTTCTTC.

CDR3 loop: CASKNGRVNTEAFF. CDR3 bases: TGTGCCAGCAAGAACGGGAGGGTGAACACTGAAGCTTTCTTT. The chain carries TRBV7-2 and TRBJ1-1; D not resolved. The V end lost 7 bases, the J end lost 0 bases, and 12 bases lay between the germline ends. The CDR3 loop spans 14 amino acids. The V gene's germline CDR1 is SGHTA and CDR2 FQGNSA.

V is TRBV9 and J is TRBJ1-1; 8 bases match TRBD1. J lost 12 bases, V lost 4 bases, and 8 bases had no gene match. CDR1 SGDLS and CDR2 YYNGEE come from the germline V gene. The CDR3 contains 12 residues. In DNA form, the CDR3 reads TGTGCCAGCAGCCGGACGGGACAGGAGACTTTCTTT. This encodes CASSRTGQETFF. Variable domain in full (rest from reference TRBV9 and TRBJ1-1): DSGVTQTPKHLITATGQRVTLRCSPRSGDLSVYWYQQSLDQGLQFLIQYYNGEERAKGNILERFSAQQFPDLHSELNLSSLELGDSALYFCASSRTGQETFFGQGTRLTVV.

The rearrangement links TRBV20-1 to TRBJ2-5, with TRBD2 matching 12 bases. The V and J ends lost 5 bases and 4 bases, in that order; junction bases with no gene match: 5. Germline CDR1 DFQATT, CDR2 SNEGSKA (reference sequence). There are 14 residues in the CDR3. This chain's CDR3 is CSAQTSGRRETQYF. The CDR3 DNA is TGCAGTGCTCAGACTAGCGGGAGAAGAGAGACCCAGTACTTC.

On this clonotype itself: This may arise from a read error, as a much more abundant clone is one base away. The gene calls are TRBV6-2 or TRBV6-3 and TRBJ2-7; a weak D match, TRBD2 (6 bases). The germline V and J ends were trimmed by 5 bases and 7 bases, with 27 bases remaining between them. The CDR3 extends over 17 amino acids. Germline values: CDR1 MNHEY, CDR2 SVGEGT. The CDR3 is CASSPPRAGPSYNEQYF. The CDR3 DNA follows: TGTGCCAGCAGTCCCCCGCGCGCGGGACCCTCCTACAATGAGCAGTACTTC.

Only a few counts were recorded for this clonotype. The V call is TRBV29-1, the J call TRBJ2-2; D gene uncertain. V was trimmed by 4 bases and J by 1 base, leaving 7 bases between them. In germline, CDR1 is SQVTM, CDR2 ANQGSEA. This CDR3 is built from 13 residues. The CDR3 DNA follows: TGCAGCGTTGCCCAGAAGAACACCGGGGAGCTGTTTTTT. This translates into CSVAQKNTGELFF.

The chain couples TRBV20-1 to TRBJ2-1; the match to TRBD2 covers 11 bases. Unmatched junction bases numbered 4, after V lost 1 base and J lost 5 bases. The length of the CDR3 is 15 residues. CDR1 is DFQATT, CDR2 SNEGSKA, per germline (reference sequence). The CDR3 sequence: CSARAATSGDNEQFF. The CDR3 DNA reads TGCAGTGCTAGAGCAGCGACTAGCGGGGACAATGAGCAGTTCTTC.

Of note for this clonotype: Germline is not matched at one junction end, which may reflect a read error. CDR3 sequence reads: CTSTPGQWNTEAFF. For the CDR3, the DNA is TGTACCAGCACCCCGGGACAGTGGAACACTGAAGCTTTCTTT. The chain joins TRBV12-3 or TRBV12-4 to TRBJ1-1, with 7 bases matching TRBD1. The CDR3 length is 14 residues.

The chain has TRBV28 and TRBJ2-5; 16 bases align to TRBD2. V gave up 6 bases and J gave up 1 base; unmatched junction bases: 5. The CDR3 runs 17 residues. Germline lookup yields CDR1 MDHEN and CDR2 SYDVKM. The CDR3 loop is CASSLGLAGGSQETQYF. CDR3 bases: TGTGCCAGCAGCTTGGGACTAGCGGGAGGGTCCCAAGAGACCCAGTACTTC.

This clonotype was observed a handful of times. The V call is TRBV28, the J call TRBJ2-1, with 10 bases identical to TRBD2. Germline V gene data show CDR1 as MDHEN and CDR2 as SYDVKM. This CDR3 comprises 17 residues. Trimming at V came to 3 bases and at J to 5 bases, leaving 10 bases not matched to a gene. The CDR3 is CASSFDYRLAGDNEQFF. Here the CDR3 DNA reads TGTGCCAGCAGTTTCGATTACCGGCTAGCGGGAGACAATGAGCAGTTCTTC. The full variable domain, its missing parts supplied by reference TRBV28 and TRBJ2-1, is DVKVTQSSRYLVKRTGEKVFLECVQDMDHENMFWYRQDPGLGLRLIYFSYDVKMKEKGDIPEGYSVSREKKERFSLILESASTNQTSMYLCASSFDYRLAGDNEQFFGPGTRLTVL.

For this clonotype: A read error may explain this, as a much larger clone is one base away. The rearrangement links TRBV12-3 or TRBV12-4 to TRBJ2-7; 8 bases map to TRBD2. V shed 5 bases, J shed 2 bases, and the junction held 8 bases outside the gene matches. The CDR3 is 15 amino acids. CDR3 sequence (DNA): TGTGCCAGCAGTATCCGGCGGGAGGTCCCCTACGAGCAGTACTTC. Translation gives CASSIRREVPYEQYF.

Ten or more counts support this clonotype. This sequence joins TRBV7-9 and TRBJ2-1; D perhaps matches TRBD2 (5 bases). Germline CDR1 is SEHNR and CDR2 is FQNEAQ (reference sequence). This CDR3 is built from 13 residues. V shed 3 bases and J shed 10 bases, with 13 bases lying between them. The CDR3 DNA reads TGTGCCAGCAGCTTTTCTAGCCCCGAAGAGCAGTTCTTC. Its translation: CASSFSSPEEQFF.

The CDR3 protein is CASSLGGRFLAGSYEQYF. The DNA for the CDR3 is TGTGCCAGCAGTTTAGGGGGTCGATTTCTAGCTGGCTCCTACGAGCAGTACTTC. The chain carries TRBV28 and TRBJ2-7; either TRBD1 or TRBD2 may supply D (5 bases each). CDR3 length: 18 residues. Germline V CDR1 and CDR2: MDHEN, SYDVKM. V lost 2 bases, J lost 0 bases, and 20 bases lay in between.

Notes on this clonotype: A read error may account for a junction end that differs from germline. V usage is TRBV5-1 and J usage is TRBJ2-1; possible D gene TRBD1, 6 bases. CDR1 and CDR2 (germline): SGHRS, YFSETQ. This CDR3 region has 16 residues. The CDR3 DNA sequence: TGCGCCAGCAGCATAACAGGACAGACCTCCCACAATGAGCAGTTCTTC. Its protein is CASSITGQTSHNEQFF.